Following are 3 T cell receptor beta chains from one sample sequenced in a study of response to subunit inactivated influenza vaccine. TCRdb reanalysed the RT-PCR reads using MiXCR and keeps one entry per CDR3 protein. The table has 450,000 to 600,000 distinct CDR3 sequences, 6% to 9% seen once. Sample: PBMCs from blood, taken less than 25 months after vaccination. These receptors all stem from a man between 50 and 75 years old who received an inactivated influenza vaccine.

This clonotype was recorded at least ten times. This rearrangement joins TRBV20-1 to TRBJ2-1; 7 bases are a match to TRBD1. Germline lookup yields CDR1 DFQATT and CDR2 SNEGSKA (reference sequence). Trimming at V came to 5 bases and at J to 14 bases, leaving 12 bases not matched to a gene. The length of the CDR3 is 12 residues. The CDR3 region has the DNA TGCAGTGCTGGGGGACAGACCCCCCGGAAGTTCTTC. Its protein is CSAGGQTPRKFF.

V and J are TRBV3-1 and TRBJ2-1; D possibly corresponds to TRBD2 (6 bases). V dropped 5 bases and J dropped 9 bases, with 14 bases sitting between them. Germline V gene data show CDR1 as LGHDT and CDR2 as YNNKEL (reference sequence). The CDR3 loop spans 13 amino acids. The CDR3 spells CASSTTSSGEQFF. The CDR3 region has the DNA TGTGCCAGCAGCACGACTAGTTCTGGTGAGCAGTTCTTC.

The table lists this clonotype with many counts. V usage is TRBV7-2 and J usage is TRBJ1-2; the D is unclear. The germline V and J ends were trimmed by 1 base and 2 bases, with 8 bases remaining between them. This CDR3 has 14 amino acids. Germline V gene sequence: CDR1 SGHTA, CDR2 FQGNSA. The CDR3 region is CASSLGRTNYGYTF. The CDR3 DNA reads TGTGCCAGCAGCTTAGGCAGGACCAACTATGGCTACACCTTC.